The rows below give T cell receptor beta chains drawn from one sample of a study of OX40 agonist ivuxolimab in advanced cancers. Only in-frame clones appear in the TCRdb table, and some are missing; sequencing was by immunoSEQ multiplex PCR. The repertoire has about 45,000 clones, roughly 84% of them found once; the top ten carry roughly 12%. This specimen was CD4+ or CD8+ T cells sorted from blood, taken in a trial of the OX40 agonist ivuxolimab. The receptor source for this set is an adult with an advanced solid tumor such as melanoma, head and neck, liver or kidney cancer. Both conserved end residues are part of each CDR3. A D gene is named only where the DNA matches it firmly. For some rows the clone size is stated as once, few or many, or as a class when expanded; others skip it.

abundance	d_gene	v_gene	j_gene	CDR3nt	CDR3aa
-	-	TRBV15	TRBJ2-7	TGTGCCACCAGCAGAGAGGGAGAGGTCTGGGAGCAGTACTTC	CATSREGEVWEQYF
-	-	TRBV28	TRBJ1-1	TGTGCCAGCAAACTAGGCCTAAACACTGAAGCTTTCTTT	CASKLGLNTEAFF
-	-	TRBV5-6	TRBJ2-5	TGTGCCAGCAGAAGAAGGGGTTGGGAGACCCAGCACTTC	CASRRRGWETQHF
-	TRBD2	TRBV10-3	TRBJ2-7	TGTGCCATCAGTGTAGGGCGGGAGAGAACCTACGAGCAGTACTTC	CAISVGRERTYEQYF
-	TRBD2	TRBV20-1	TRBJ2-5	TGCAGTGCTAGAGGGGGCGGGAGCCCGTACTTC	CSARGGGSPYF
-	TRBD1	TRBV9	TRBJ2-7	TGTGCCAGCAGCGTCCAAGGGGACAGAAACTACGAGCAGTACTTC	CASSVQGDRNYEQYF
-	TRBD2	TRBV7-3	TRBJ2-7	TGTGCCAGCAGCCTCTCTAGCGGGAGTTTTTACGAGCAGTACTTC	CASSLSSGSFYEQYF
-	-	TRBV29-1	TRBJ2-3	TGCAGCGCTCGGGGGGCGGGTCAAGGCACAGATACGCAGTATTTT	CSARGAGQGTDTQYF
-	-	TRBV13	TRBJ2-5	TGTGCCAGCAACGGGCAGGGGAGGGAGACCCAGTACTTC	CASNGQGRETQYF
once	-	TRBV7-3	TRBJ2-7	TGTGCCAGCAGCTTAGAGGCCGGGTCGGGCTACGAGCAGTACTTC	CASSLEAGSGYEQYF
-	-	TRBV4-3	TRBJ2-7	TGCGCCAGCAGCCAAGAAGTAGTGAACTACGAGCAGTACTTC	CASSQEVVNYEQYF
-	TRBD1	TRBV27	TRBJ1-5	TGTGCCAGCAGTTTTAGGGCAGGGGGGCCCCAGCATTTT	CASSFRAGGPQHF
-	-	TRBV6-6	TRBJ1-4	TGTGCCAGCAGTGTCCCGACGGAAACTAATGAAAAACTGTTTTTT	CASSVPTETNEKLFF
-	-	TRBV19	TRBJ1-2	TGTGCCAGTAGTTCCCAGGGTAACTATGGCTACACCTTC	CASSSQGNYGYTF
once	TRBD1	TRBV19	TRBJ1-5	TGTGCCAGTAGTATATTAGGGACAGGGTGGTATCAGCCCCAGCATTTT	CASSILGTGWYQPQHF
-	-	TRBV5-8	TRBJ1-6	TGTGCCAGCAGCGGCCGGGACAATAATTCACCCCTCCACTTT	CASSGRDNNSPLHF
-	-	TRBV7-3	TRBJ2-1	TGTGCCAGCAGCTTGGGCAGCAGCTCCTACAATGAGCAGTTCTTC	CASSLGSSSYNEQFF
-	-	TRBV7-9	TRBJ2-3	TGTGCCAGCAGCCGCCATGCGACAGGATGGCGAGATACGCAGTATTTT	CASSRHATGWRDTQYF
-	-	TRBV5-1	TRBJ2-7	TGCGCCAGCAGCCTCGGGATCTCCTACGAGCAGTACTTC	CASSLGISYEQYF
-	-	TRBV30	TRBJ2-2	TGTGCCTGGAGTGTACAGGTATTGAGGCGCACCGGGGAGCTGTTTTTT	CAWSVQVLRRTGELFF
-	TRBD1	TRBV4-1	TRBJ1-5	TGCGCCAGCAGCCAAGATCTTTTTCGGGACAGGGGGCGGCCCCAGCATTTT	CASSQDLFRDRGRPQHF
-	-	TRBV6-1	TRBJ2-1	TGTGCCAGCATTCGGGGGGCATTGGATGAGCAGTTCTTC	CASIRGALDEQFF
-	-	TRBV6-1	TRBJ2-7	TGTGCCAGCAGTGTTCTCGGGGCGGTGGAAACCTACGAGCAGTACTTC	CASSVLGAVETYEQYF
few	TRBD1	TRBV10-3	TRBJ2-4	TGTGCCATCAGTGAAGACAGGGATCTTCACATTCAGTACTTC	CAISEDRDLHIQYF
-	TRBD1	TRBV6-5	TRBJ2-7	TGTGCCAGCAGTTACCTTAGACAGGGTAACGAGCAGTACTTC	CASSYLRQGNEQYF
-	-	TRBV5-1	TRBJ2-1	TGCGCCAGCAGCCTGTTACCCTTAACCTACAATGAGCAGTTCTTC	CASSLLPLTYNEQFF
few	-	TRBV5-1	TRBJ1-1	TGCGCCAGCAGCTCACAACCCCAAGAGGCTGAAGCTTTCTTT	CASSSQPQEAEAFF
-	-	TRBV27	TRBJ1-2	TGTGCCAGCAGTTTATCGGGGGAAAGTTATTCGAGCTATGGCTACACCTTC	CASSLSGESYSSYGYTF
once	TRBD2	TRBV7-2	TRBJ2-7	TGTGCCAGCAGCATGGGACTAGCTCGGAGGGGCCGGGCGCACGAGCAGTACTTC	CASSMGLARRGRAHEQYF
-	-	TRBV4-1	TRBJ2-5	TGCGCCAGCAGCCTATCTGAGGGCTGGGAGACCCAGTACTTC	CASSLSEGWETQYF
-	-	TRBV19	TRBJ1-4	TGTGCCAGTAGTATTAGGAGGAAAAGAACTAATGAAAAACTGTTTTTT	CASSIRRKRTNEKLFF
-	TRBD2	TRBV10-3	TRBJ2-1	TGTGCCATCAGTGAGTCCCCCAGTCGGGAGGGTCCGAATGAGCAGTTCTTC	CAISESPSREGPNEQFF
-	-	TRBV10-3	TRBJ1-4	TGTGCCATCACGGGGGCCCTAAATGAAAAACTGTTTTTT	CAITGALNEKLFF
-	-	TRBV7-2	TRBJ1-1	TGTGCCAGCAGCTTAATATGGGGCACTGAAGCTTTCTTT	CASSLIWGTEAFF
-	TRBD2	TRBV10-3	TRBJ2-1	TGTGCCATCAGTGAGCCGACTAGCGGGAGAGAATTTAAGCAGTTCTTC	CAISEPTSGREFKQFF
-	-	TRBV19	TRBJ1-1	TGTGCCAGTAGTATAGGCGGGTATACTGAAGCTTTCTTT	CASSIGGYTEAFF
-	TRBD2	TRBV7-8	TRBJ2-2	TGTGCCAGCAGCGCTATGGGCGGGAGTATAAAGGGACCGGAGCTGTTTTTT	CASSAMGGSIKGPELFF
few	-	TRBV27	TRBJ2-7	TGTGCCAGCAGTCCTCGCGCGGGTTCCCCCTACGAGCAGTACTTC	CASSPRAGSPYEQYF
-	-	TRBV2	TRBJ1-1	TGTGCCAGCACCCAGAGAGCGTACACTGAAGCTTTCTTT	CASTQRAYTEAFF
once	TRBD1	TRBV27	TRBJ2-7	TGTGCCAGCAGCGCGACAGGGGACGAGCAGTACTTC	CASSATGDEQYF
-	TRBD2	TRBV7-2	TRBJ2-1	TGTGCCAGCAGCGCGTCACTAGCGCCTTCCTACAATGAGCAGTTCTTC	CASSASLAPSYNEQFF
-	TRBD2	TRBV27	TRBJ2-2	TGTGCCAGCAGTTTCTACGAACCGGGACTACGCTCCACCGGGGAGCTGTTTTTT	CASSFYEPGLRSTGELFF
few	-	TRBV30	TRBJ1-3	TGTGCCTGGGGCCCGACAGGAAACACCATATATTTT	CAWGPTGNTIYF
-	-	TRBV6-5	TRBJ2-3	TGTGCCAGCAGTTACCAGGATACGCAGTATTTT	CASSYQDTQYF
few	-	TRBV7-9	TRBJ2-3	TGTGCCAGCAGCTTAGCCCTAGCAGCTAGCACAGATACGCAGTATTTT	CASSLALAASTDTQYF
-	TRBD2	TRBV27	TRBJ2-1	TGTGCCAGCAGTTTCTGGACTAGCGGGAACCTCTCCTACAATGAGCAGTTCTTC	CASSFWTSGNLSYNEQFF
-	TRBD2	TRBV5-1	TRBJ2-1	TGCGCCAGCAGCTCAGCGGGAGAGCAGTTCTTC	CASSSAGEQFF
-	-	TRBV15	TRBJ2-3	TGTGCCACCAGCAGAGAATATTTAGTACATACGCAGTATTTT	CATSREYLVHTQYF
-	TRBD1	TRBV6-1	TRBJ1-2	TGTGCCAGCAGCGCGGACAGGGGTTGGAACTATGGCTACACCTTC	CASSADRGWNYGYTF
-	TRBD2	TRBV27	TRBJ2-5	TGTGCCAGCAGCCCTACCGGGACTAGCGCGCAAGAGACCCAGTACTTC	CASSPTGTSAQETQYF
few	TRBD2	TRBV18	TRBJ2-5	TGTGCCAGCTCACCGGGACTAGCGGGTGAAGAGACCCAGTACTTC	CASSPGLAGEETQYF